This TCR beta chain appears in the sequencing data of a study of CD8 T cells in Susac syndrome. Study-level findings and limits: A relatively small number of individuals underwent TCR sequencing and HLA analysis. Susac CD8+ clonal expansion peaked in TEMRA cells and active patients.

The CDR3 runs to 13 residues. Trimming pared 7 bases from V and 0 bases from J, leaving 7 bases between. Germline values: CDR1 MDHEN, CDR2 SYDVKM. Negative isolation was used for CD8+ and CD4+ T cells and FACS enrichment for TEMRA cells. A word on this clonotype: Its cognate antigen is unknown.

RNA totalling roughly 0.45 to 1 ug underwent reverse transcription with random hexamers. The amplification used immunoSEQ multiplex PCR on TCR beta CDR3; it spanned 54 Vbeta and 13 Jbeta. TCRdb passed the immunoSEQ multiplex PCR reads through MiXCR, listing each CDR3 protein once. The sample lists approximately 190,000 distinct CDR3 sequences; 85% to 95% were seen once. The receptor was derived from a human donor with Susac syndrome. The material sequenced was CD8+ T cells from PBMCs. The gene calls are TRBV28 and TRBJ1-5; D call uncertain. For the CDR3, the DNA is TGTGCCAGCACCTCGTATAGCAATCAGCCCCAGCATTTT. The encoded protein is CASTSYSNQPQHF.